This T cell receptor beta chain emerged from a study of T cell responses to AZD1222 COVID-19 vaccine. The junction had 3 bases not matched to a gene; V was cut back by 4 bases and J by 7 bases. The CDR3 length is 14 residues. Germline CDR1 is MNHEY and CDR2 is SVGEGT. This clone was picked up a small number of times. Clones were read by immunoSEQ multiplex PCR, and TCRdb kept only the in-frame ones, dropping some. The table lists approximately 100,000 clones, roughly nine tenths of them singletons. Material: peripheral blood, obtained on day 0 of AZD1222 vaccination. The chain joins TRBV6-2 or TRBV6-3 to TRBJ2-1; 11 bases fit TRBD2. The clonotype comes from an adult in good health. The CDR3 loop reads CASSLRTSGNEQFF. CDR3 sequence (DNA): TGTGCCAGCAGTTTACGGACTAGCGGGAATGAGCAGTTCTTC.